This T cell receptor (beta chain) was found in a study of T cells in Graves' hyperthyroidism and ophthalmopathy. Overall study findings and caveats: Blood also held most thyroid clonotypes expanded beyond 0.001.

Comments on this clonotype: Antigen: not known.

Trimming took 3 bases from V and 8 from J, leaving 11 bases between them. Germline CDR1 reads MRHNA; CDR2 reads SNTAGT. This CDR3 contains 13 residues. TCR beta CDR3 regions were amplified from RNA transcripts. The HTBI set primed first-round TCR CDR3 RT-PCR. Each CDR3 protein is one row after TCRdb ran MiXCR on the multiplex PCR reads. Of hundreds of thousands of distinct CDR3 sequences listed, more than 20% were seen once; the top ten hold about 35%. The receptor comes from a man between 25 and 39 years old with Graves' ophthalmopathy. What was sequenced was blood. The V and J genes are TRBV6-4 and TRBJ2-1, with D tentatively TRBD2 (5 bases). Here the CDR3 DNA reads TGTGCCAGCAGTGATTACCCCGGGGATGAGCAGTTCTTC. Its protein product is CASSDYPGDEQFF.